This T cell receptor beta chain was sequenced in a study of regulatory T cells in long-lasting Graves disease. Study-wide findings and caveats: New patients shared 966 public clonotypes, fewer than the roughly 3,000 shared by persistent patients.

Time point of the sample: newly diagnosed GD, antithyroid drugs for less than 3 months. PBMCs provided the RNA from which the TCR library was made. Arm-PCR of CDR3 regions with iRepertoire HTBI primers generated TCR beta libraries. TCRdb passed the multiplex PCR reads through MiXCR, listing each CDR3 protein once. The profile shows more than 450,000 distinct CDR3 sequences, about 17% of them singletons. This clonotype has ten or more counts. Its target is unknown. These data also formed part of another study, on T cells in Graves' hyperthyroidism and ophthalmopathy. That work states: Hyperthyroidism of Graves' type that showed no ophthalmopathy progression within 18 months was stable. Model output signaled ophthalmopathy a median approximately 6 months ahead of onset.

The sequencing used peripheral blood mononuclear cells (PBMCs), collected at new diagnosis, from a patient treated with antithyroid drugs. The receptor was isolated from a middle-aged man with Graves disease.

Here the CDR3 reads CASSLLGWGARTDTQYF. Written as DNA, the CDR3 is TGTGCCAGCAGCTTATTGGGTTGGGGGGCCCGCACAGATACGCAGTATTTT. The J gene is TRBJ2-3, the V gene TRBV7-2, with D perhaps TRBD1 or TRBD2 (6 bases each). Trimming took 2 bases from V and 1 from J, leaving 16 bases between them. This CDR3 has 17 residues. Per the germline V gene, CDR1 is SGHTA and CDR2 is FQGNSA.